This passage covers 3 T cell receptor beta chains from one sample sequenced in a study of blood T cell repertoires in COVID-19. The method was immunoSEQ multiplex PCR; TCRdb's version includes in-frame clones alone and lacks a portion of them. The sample records under 250,000 clones, approximately 83% being singletons. The source material was peripheral blood. The receptor set was obtained from a man aged 50-59 years with active or convalescent COVID-19.

The V gene is TRBV3-1 (or the pseudogene TRBV3-2), the J gene TRBJ2-5, with 15 nucleotides matching TRBD2. V lost 4 bases and J lost 4; bases outside the gene matches: 4. In germline, CDR1 is LGHDT, CDR2 YNNKEL (reference sequence). The CDR3 is 16 amino acids. The CDR3 bases are TGTGCCAGCAGCCGGACTAGCGGGGGGGCCCGAGAGACCCAGTACTTC. This codes for CASSRTSGGARETQYF.

This clone was detected once. V gene TRBV6-5 combines with J gene TRBJ1-4; D might be TRBD1 (6 bases). Germline V gene sequence: CDR1 MNHEY, CDR2 SVGAGI. The CDR3 has 13 amino acids. Trimming removed 6 bases at V and 8 bases at J, with 13 bases between. The CDR3 region is CASRDRSDEKLFF. Written as DNA, the CDR3 is TGTGCCAGCAGAGACAGGTCGGACGAAAAACTGTTTTTT.

The J gene is TRBJ1-2, the V gene TRBV5-6; D is uncertain. CDR1 is SGHDT and CDR2 is YYEEEE in the germline V gene. V was trimmed by 0 bases and J by 1 base, leaving 7 bases between them. The CDR3 extends over 14 amino acids. CDR3 region: CASSLVSNNYGYTF. CDR3 sequence (DNA): TGTGCCAGCAGCTTGGTGTCAAATAACTATGGCTACACCTTC.